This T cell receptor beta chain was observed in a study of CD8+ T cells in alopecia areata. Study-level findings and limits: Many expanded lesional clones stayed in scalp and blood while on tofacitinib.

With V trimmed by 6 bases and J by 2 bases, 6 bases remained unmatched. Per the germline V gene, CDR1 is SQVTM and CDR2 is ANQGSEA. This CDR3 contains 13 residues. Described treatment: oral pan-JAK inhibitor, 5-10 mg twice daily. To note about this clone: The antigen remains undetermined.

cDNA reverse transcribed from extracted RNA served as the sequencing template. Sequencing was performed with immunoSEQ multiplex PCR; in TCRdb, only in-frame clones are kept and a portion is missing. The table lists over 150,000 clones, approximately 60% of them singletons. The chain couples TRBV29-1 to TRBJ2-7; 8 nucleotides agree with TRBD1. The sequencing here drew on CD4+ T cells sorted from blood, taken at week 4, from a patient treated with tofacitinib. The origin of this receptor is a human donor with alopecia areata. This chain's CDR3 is CSVTKTGAYEQYF. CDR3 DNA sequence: TGCAGCGTAACAAAGACAGGGGCCTACGAGCAGTACTTC.